This T cell receptor beta chain is drawn from a study of Graves' ophthalmopathy and Graves' hyperthyroidism. Overall study findings and caveats: Ophthalmopathy could be told apart from stable hyperthyroidism by a 13-signature model (87.88% sensitivity, roughly 80% specificity). Blood also held most thyroid clonotypes expanded above 0.001 frequency.

The CDR3 runs 14 residues. Germline V gene lookup returns CDR1 SGHRS and CDR2 YFSETQ. V was cut by 4 bases and J by 9 bases, with 17 bases left in between. CDR3 regions of TCR beta were amplified from RNA transcripts. HTBI primers served in a first-round RT-PCR, which a second-round multiplex PCR followed. TCRdb reanalysed the multiplex PCR reads using MiXCR and keeps one entry per CDR3 protein. The data hold 200,000 to 300,000 distinct CDR3 sequences, with around 50% observed a single time. About this clonotype: As yet, its antigen is unknown.

Sequenced sample: peripheral blood. The sequence was collected from an adult man with Graves' ophthalmopathy. The chain combines TRBV5-1 with TRBJ1-5; perhaps TRBD1 as D (6 bases). CDR3 nucleotide sequence: TGCGCCAGCAGCGCTAAGGGGGGGGAGACGCCCCAGCATTTT. This sequence encodes CASSAKGGETPQHF. Complete variable domain (other parts from reference TRBV5-1 and TRBJ1-5): KAGVTQTPRYLIKTRGQQVTLSCSPISGHRSVSWYQQTPGQGLQFLFEYFSETQRNKGNFPGRFSGRQFSNSRSEMNVSTLELGDSALYLCASSAKGGETPQHFGDGTRLSIL.